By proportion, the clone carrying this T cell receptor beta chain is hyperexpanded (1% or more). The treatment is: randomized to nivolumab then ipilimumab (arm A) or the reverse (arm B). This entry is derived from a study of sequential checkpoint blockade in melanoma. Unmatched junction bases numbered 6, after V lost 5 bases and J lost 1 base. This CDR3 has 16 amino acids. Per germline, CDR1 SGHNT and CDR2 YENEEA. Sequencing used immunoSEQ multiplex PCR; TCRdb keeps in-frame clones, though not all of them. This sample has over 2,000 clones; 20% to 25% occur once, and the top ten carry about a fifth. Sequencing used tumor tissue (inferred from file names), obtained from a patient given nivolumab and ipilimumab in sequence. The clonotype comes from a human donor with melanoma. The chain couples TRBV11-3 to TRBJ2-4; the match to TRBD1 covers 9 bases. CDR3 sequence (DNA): TGTGCCAGCAGCCACGGGACAGGGAGGGCCAAAAACATTCAGTACTTC. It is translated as CASSHGTGRAKNIQYF.